This TCR beta chain appears in the sequencing data of a study of regulatory T cells in long-lasting Graves disease. For TCR beta, libraries came from iRepertoire HTBI primers and Arm-PCR of CDR3 regions. TCRdb re-called the multiplex PCR reads with MiXCR, one entry per CDR3 protein. The sample has approximately 310,000 distinct CDR3 sequences; roughly 18% are singletons. This clonotype showed up many times. V was shortened by 3 bases and J by 5 bases, with 11 bases between the two germline ends. There are 13 residues in the CDR3. Germline CDR1 is SGHNT and CDR2 is YYREEE (reference sequence). The time point is: newly diagnosed GD, antithyroid drugs for less than 3 months. There was RNA extracted from PBMCs, and the TCR library was made from it.

The origin of this receptor is a female donor with Graves disease. The V call is TRBV5-4, the J call TRBJ2-5; D not resolved. The sample in question was peripheral blood mononuclear cells (PBMCs), obtained at new diagnosis, from a patient treated with antithyroid drugs. CDR3 region: CASSYSVGETQYF. DNA of the CDR3: TGTGCCAGCAGCTATTCCGTGGGGGAGACCCAGTACTTC.